These 2 T cell receptor beta chains share one sample of origin, sequenced in a study of blood T cell repertoires in COVID-19. Using immunoSEQ multiplex PCR, the repertoire was profiled, and TCRdb retains in-frame clones only, with some absent. The sample consists of some 68,000 clones, 75% to 90% of them appearing once. Sequenced input: peripheral blood. The receptor set was obtained from a human donor in a cohort sampled during active COVID-19.

This chain connects TRBV18 to TRBJ2-4, with TRBD1 matching 8 bases. This CDR3 comprises 14 residues. The germline V gene has CDR1 KGHSH and CDR2 LQKENI. V lost 4 bases to trimming and J lost 7 bases; unmatched junction nucleotides: 6. Here the CDR3 reads CASSHDRGGNIQYF. For the CDR3, the DNA is TGTGCCAGCTCACACGACAGGGGCGGGAACATTCAGTACTTC.

This rearrangement joins TRBV6-5 to TRBJ1-3; no firm D call. The CDR3 consists of 13 residues. Looked up from germline, CDR1 is MNHEY and CDR2 is SVGAGI. V was trimmed by 10 bases and J by 4 bases, leaving 14 bases between them. CDR3 bases: TGTGCCACAGCCGAAGAGAGGGGAAACACCATATATTTT. Its translation: CATAEERGNTIYF.